The table lists the clone carrying this T cell receptor (beta chain) with a few counts. The sample is drawn from a study of T cell changes during pregnancy in multiple sclerosis. The V segment lost 6 bases and the J segment 4 bases; nucleotides outside the gene matches: 2. The CDR3 covers 13 residues. Germline V gene lookup returns CDR1 MNHEY and CDR2 SVGAGI. TCRdb's table, derived via immunoSEQ multiplex PCR, lists solely in-frame clones and lacks some. Counted here are roughly 100,000 clones, about 90% occurring once; the ten biggest clones make up roughly 1.6%. The TCR sequence derives from a female donor with multiple sclerosis, enrolled in a pregnancy study. The chain links TRBV6-5 to TRBJ1-1; 10 bases are a match to TRBD1. Sequenced material: peripheral blood, taken before pregnancy. The CDR3 DNA sequence: TGTGCCAGCAGCCGGACAGGGGGCACTGAAGCTTTCTTT. Its translation: CASSRTGGTEAFF.